This TCR beta chain was documented in a study of CD8 T cells in ankylosing spondylitis (dated by TCRdb to about 2017). The study in broad terms: To find TCR variants linked to disease, the study profiled T cell receptor beta repertoires in ankylosing spondylitis patients and healthy donors. Samples of peripheral blood were taken, and for ankylosing spondylitis patients, synovial fluid was collected as well. The full study cohort comprised 25 or so ankylosing spondylitis patients and 110 or so healthy donors. Study-wide conclusions, independent of this receptor: A TCR beta motif made up of eight or nine highly homologous amino acid variants appeared to be characteristic of blood from ankylosing spondylitis patients. The disease-linked clones showed a CD8+ phenotype and occurred at relatively low frequencies in peripheral blood. The disease-linked clones were reported to be significantly enriched in matched synovial fluid samples from ankylosing spondylitis patients. Some of the motif variants had been reported before in the synovial fluid and blood of reactive arthritis patients, a finding that suggests common disease-initiation mechanisms.

Data came from an Illumina HiSeq 2500. Quantitative 5'-RACE with molecular barcodes was the method used to prepare the TCR beta libraries. As for the authors' bioinformatics: To identify disease-linked TCR variants, a new computational method was used, one built on a probabilistic model of VDJ rearrangement. The public reads were reanalyzed by TCRdb: fastp trimming at Q25, MiXCR alignment, in-frame beta chains only. When rows share a CDR3 protein, they turn into one entry using the most common DNA and genes. These V and J calls originate from TCRdb's pipeline instead of the authors' own analysis. The sample records roughly 130,000 distinct CDR3 sequences, approximately 15% of which are singletons. 2.5% to 3% of the sample comes from the top ten. This clonotype was counted ten times or more. This clone's antigen is unknown. No much larger clonotype is one base removed from it; base qualities were not supplied.

From its cysteine to its phenylalanine, the CDR3 spans 16 amino acids. The DNA shown is the 48-base CDR3, in frame from base 1. V trim: 1 base; J trim: 3 bases; unmatched bases: 6. The CDR1 and CDR2 encoded by the germline V gene (reference sequence) are DFQATT and SNEGSKA. The TCR originated in a female donor with ankylosing spondylitis or in good health (not recorded which). The rearranged segments are TRBV20-1 and TRBJ2-1, and 10 junction bases match TRBD2. The sequenced sample was blood, either unsorted or a sorted T cell fraction (not recorded which). The DNA sequence reads TGCAGTGCTAGAGGACTGGGACTAGCGTTCTACAATGAGCAGTTCTTC. It translates as CSARGLGLAFYNEQFF.